Presented here are 21 T cell receptor beta chains from one specimen sequenced in a study of blood T cells in healthy people across ages. Sample-barcoded 5' priming and a J-beta primer mix drove a second PCR of about 6 to 11 cycles. TCRdb reprocessed the 5' RACE reads via MiXCR and lists one record per CDR3 protein. The sample includes around 800,000 distinct CDR3 sequences, about 55% of them seen just once. The material sequenced was blood. These receptors were obtained from an older man in good health.

The sample holds many counts of this clonotype. The limits of the CDR3 on the DNA are not certain, so only TCRdb's listed CDR3 is given. This rearrangement joins TRBV4-1 to TRBJ2-3; the listed D gene, TRBD1, was not tested against the DNA. Germline values: CDR1 MGHRA, CDR2 YSYEKL. With termini counted, the CDR3 has 17 amino acids. CDR3 residues: CASSQDFGAGSGRYAYF.

The genes are TRBV28 and TRBJ2-5; 9 positions match TRBD1. CDR1 and CDR2 (germline): MDHEN, SYDVKM. The CDR3 has 13 amino acids. V gave up 6 bases and J gave up 4 bases; unmatched junction bases: 3. The CDR3 coding sequence is TGTGCCAGCAGAGTGGACAGGGGAGAGACCCAGTACTTC. Translation: CASRVDRGETQYF.

The chain is built from TRBV7-2 and TRBJ2-5; 7 bases are a match to TRBD2. The CDR3 loop spans 16 amino acids. Germline CDR1 reads SGHTA; CDR2 reads FQGNSA. With 5 bases clipped from V and 11 bases from J, the junction kept 20 bases outside the gene matches. The CDR3, as DNA: TGTGCCAGCAGCGATCGAAGGACTAGAGCCTACAATGAGCAGTACTTC. This gives the protein CASSDRRTRAYNEQYF.

In its sample, this clonotype was seen a few times. The V and J genes are TRBV11-2 and TRBJ2-7; 9 nucleotides agree with TRBD2. Germline values: CDR1 SGHAT, CDR2 FQNNGV. J was trimmed by 4 bases and V by 6 bases; bases with no gene match: 13. There are 16 residues in the CDR3. The CDR3: CASSWSRSSGVYEQYF. DNA for the CDR3: TGTGCCAGCAGTTGGAGTCGGTCTAGCGGGGTTTACGAGCAGTACTTC.

The genes are TRBV3-1 and TRBJ2-5; D not certain. Per germline, CDR1 LGHDT and CDR2 YNNKEL (reference sequence). The V end was cut by 5 bases, the J end by 5 bases, with 9 bases between. CDR3 length equals 12 residues. CDR3 nucleotide sequence: TGTGCCAGCAGCTGGGTGGCGGAGACCCAGTACTTC. Amino acid sequence: CASSWVAETQYF.

CDR3 nucleotide sequence: TGCGCCAGCAGCTTGGCTAGCGTGGGGGTACACAGATACGCGTATTTT. It translates to CASSLASVGVHRYAYF. V is TRBV5-1 and J is TRBJ2-3; D might be TRBD2 (6 bases). Germline-derived CDR1 and CDR2 are SGHRS and YFSETQ. The CDR3 runs 16 residues. V was cut by 0 bases and J by 14 bases, with 25 bases left in between.

This chain joins TRBV21-1 and TRBJ2-3; no DNA check was done on the table's D call, TRBD1. TRBV21-1 has pseudogene status. The CDR3 totals 14 residues. The chain's CDR3 is CASSNQGARRYAYF. The CDR3 bases are TGTGCCAGCAGCAATCAGGGGGCGAGGAGATACGCGTATTTT.

The gene calls are TRBV2 and TRBJ2-7, with D unclear. Trimming stripped 2 bases from V and 3 bases from J, with 8 bases between. From germline, CDR1 is SNHLY and CDR2 FYNNEI. The CDR3 covers 13 residues. CDR3 protein: CASSEFISYEQYF. The DNA of the CDR3 is TGTGCCAGCAGTGAATTCATCAGCTACGAGCAGTACTTC.

The chain employs TRBV20-1 and TRBJ2-7, with 8 positions matching TRBD1. The end of the DNA aligns better with TRBJ2-5, so the J call may be wrong. The CDR3 spans 13 residues. Per the germline V gene, CDR1 is DFQATT and CDR2 is SNEGSKA (reference sequence). This CDR3 reads CSARRDRSETQYF. In DNA, the CDR3 is TGCAGTGCTAGGCGGGACAGGTCAGAGACCCAGTACTTC.

The chain carries TRBV12-3 or TRBV12-4 and TRBJ1-5; D ambiguous. The CDR3 sequence is 13 residues long. V was pared by 5 bases and J by 6 bases, with 11 bases between. CDR3 DNA: TGTGCCAGCAGTCCCGGGGAGGGTCAGCCCCAGCATTTT. Its protein product is CASSPGEGQPQHF.

V is TRBV6-2 or TRBV6-3 and J is TRBJ2-1, with 8 bases aligning to TRBD2. Germline V gene data show CDR1 as MNHEY and CDR2 as SVGEGT. Unmatched junction bases numbered 21, after V lost 4 bases and J lost 10 bases. The CDR3 consists of 18 residues. The CDR3 loop is CASSSASLFSGIREEQFF. The CDR3 nucleotides are TGTGCCAGCAGTTCCGCCTCCCTTTTTAGCGGGATTAGAGAGGAGCAGTTCTTC.

The chain's CDR3 is CAISDRPGYGYTF. CDR3 DNA: TGTGCCATATCGGACAGGCCTGGCTATGGCTACACCTTC. The rearrangement links TRBV10-3 to TRBJ1-2; the match to TRBD1 covers 7 bases. Germline V gene lookup returns CDR1 ENHRY and CDR2 SYGVKD. The CDR3 extends over 13 amino acids. Trimming took 9 bases from V and 4 from J; bases not matched to a gene: 8.

The J gene is TRBJ2-1, the V gene TRBV20-1, with 8 bases lining up with TRBD2. This CDR3 contains 16 residues. The ends lost 3 bases at V and 4 bases at J; junction bases unmatched: 11. Germline assignment: CDR1 DFQATT and CDR2 SNEGSKA (reference sequence). The CDR3 region is CSARGSAAGEYNEQFF. CDR3 DNA sequence: TGCAGTGCTAGGGGATCTGCAGCGGGAGAGTACAATGAGCAGTTCTTC.

This chain uses TRBV5-1 with TRBJ2-7; D uncertain. CDR3 length equals 14 residues. CDR1 is SGHRS, CDR2 YFSETQ, per germline. Trimming shortened V by 4 bases and J by 0 bases, and 11 bases separated the two germline ends. The chain's CDR3 is CASSADAHSYEQYF. As DNA, the CDR3 is TGCGCCAGCAGCGCCGACGCCCACTCCTACGAGCAGTACTTC.

DNA of the CDR3: TGTGCCAGCAGCTCCCTCCGGTTAGAGACTGCGTACGAGCAGTACTTC. Translated, it gives CASSSLRLETAYEQYF. The V call is TRBV7-2, the J call TRBJ2-5; D is undetermined. TRBJ2-7 explains the end of the DNA better; the J call may be wrong. The CDR3 length is 16 residues. Germline V lookup: CDR1 SGHTA, CDR2 FQGNSA.

This chain uses TRBV5-1 with TRBJ2-1; the match to TRBD2 covers 11 bases. Germline values: CDR1 SGHRS, CDR2 YFSETQ. The CDR3 is 16 residues long. V dropped 4 bases and J dropped 5; count of bases not matched to a gene: 8. Here the CDR3 DNA reads TGCGCCAGCAGCAGGGGGGGGACTAGCGGAAACAATGAGCAGTTCTTC. Its protein is CASSRGGTSGNNEQFF.

The chain couples TRBV28 to TRBJ2-3; 12 positions agree with TRBD2. This CDR3 spans 15 amino acids. V was pared by 3 bases and J by 14 bases, with 12 bases of the junction left unmatched. Germline assignment: CDR1 MDHEN and CDR2 SYDVKM. In DNA, the CDR3 is TGTGCCAGCAGTTTCCCGACTAGCGGGAGAGGATACGCGTATTTT. It translates to CASSFPTSGRGYAYF.

The chain employs TRBV20-1 and TRBJ2-5; no definite D call. This CDR3 is built from 14 residues. CDR1 and CDR2 from the germline V gene are DFQATT and SNEGSKA (reference sequence). V was cut by 5 bases and J by 1 base, with 14 bases left in between. The chain's CDR3 is CSAERNPVQETQYF. CDR3 in DNA: TGCAGTGCTGAACGGAATCCGGTCCAAGAGACCCAGTACTTC.

The chain is built from TRBV5-1 and TRBJ2-7; 7 nucleotides match TRBD2. The DNA end favors TRBJ2-5, so the J call may be wrong. The V gene's germline CDR1 is SGHRS and CDR2 YFSETQ. The CDR3 contains 14 residues. The CDR3: CASSSGLREGTQYF. DNA for the CDR3: TGCGCCAGCAGTTCGGGACTAAGAGAGGGGACCCAGTACTTC.

This clonotype was observed a few times. V and J are TRBV29-1 and TRBJ1-1; maybe TRBD1 (5 bases). The CDR3 sequence is 13 residues long. The germline V and J ends were trimmed by 3 bases and 0 bases, with 8 bases remaining between them. Germline lookup yields CDR1 SQVTM and CDR2 ANQGSEA. In DNA, the CDR3 is TGCAGCGTTGAGGGGGGGTTGAACACTGAAGCTTTCTTT. Translation gives CSVEGGLNTEAFF.

This clonotype came up once. The V and J genes are TRBV6-1 and TRBJ2-3; possibly TRBD1 for D (5 bases). Trimming removed 7 bases from V and 14 bases from J, with 19 bases in between. The CDR3 has 12 amino acids. Germline V gene lookup returns CDR1 MNHNS and CDR2 SASEGT. CDR3 nucleotides: TGTGCCAGCACGAGCTTCGACAGATACGCGTATTTT. Translation gives CASTSFDRYAYF.